This T cell receptor beta chain was recovered during a study of cytomegalovirus exposure and HLA in healthy donors. The CDR3 runs to 15 residues. After removal of 0 bases from V and 2 bases from J, the junction contained 1 base not matched to a gene. Germline loops: CDR1 WNHNN, CDR2 SYGVQD (reference sequence). Vbeta (60) and Jbeta (13) primers were used in the PCR. Produced via immunoSEQ multiplex PCR; TCRdb's table is partial and in-frame only. The profile shows more than 65,000 clones, roughly 71% of them singletons. The TCR originated in an older woman in good health and CMV-seropositive. Sequencing input: PBMCs. The V call is TRBV10-1, the J call TRBJ2-1, with 7 bases lining up with TRBD2. CDR3 amino acids: CASSESRGAYNEQFF. CDR3 coding DNA: TGCGCCAGCAGTGAGTCTCGGGGGGCCTACAATGAGCAGTTCTTC.